One and the same sample provided the 8 T cell receptor beta chains below, sequenced in a study of cytomegalovirus exposure and HLA in healthy donors. PCR used 60 Vbeta primers and 13 Jbeta primers. The assay was immunoSEQ multiplex PCR, and TCRdb's table has in-frame clones only and misses some. The data hold roughly 120,000 clones, with less than 90% observed a single time. The sequenced material came from PBMCs. Source of these receptors: a man aged 50 or older in good health and CMV-seronegative.

The J gene is TRBJ1-4, the V gene TRBV7-9; TRBD1 might be the D (5 bases). Germline loops: CDR1 SEHNR, CDR2 FQNEAQ (reference sequence). The CDR3 covers 15 residues. V was shortened by 1 base and J by 7 bases, with 13 bases between the two germline ends. The CDR3: CASSLGDRPFEKLFF. The CDR3 DNA is TGTGCCAGCAGCTTAGGCGACAGACCTTTTGAAAAACTGTTTTTT.

V is TRBV7-2 and J is TRBJ1-5; TRBD1 might be the D (5 bases). The CDR3 contains 17 residues. Per the germline V gene, CDR1 is SGHTA and CDR2 is FQGNSA. The ends were cut back, 5 bases at V and 2 bases at J, with 19 bases in the middle. DNA of the CDR3: TGTGCCAGCAGCAGGGGTGGAGGGCGACCTGGCAATCAGCCCCAGCATTTT. This sequence encodes CASSRGGGRPGNQPQHF.

J is TRBJ2-5 and V is TRBV28, with 7 bases aligning to TRBD2. The DNA matches TRBJ2-7 better at its end, which makes the J call doubtful. The CDR3 contains 19 residues. Germline V gene data show CDR1 as MDHEN and CDR2 as SYDVKM. The CDR3 sequence: CASSSAFMGPQTSRYEQYF. DNA of the CDR3: TGTGCCAGCAGTTCGGCTTTCATGGGACCTCAGACTAGCAGGTACGAGCAGTACTTC.

The J gene is TRBJ1-6, the V gene TRBV11-2; no clear D. V lost 3 bases to trimming and J lost 11 bases, with 11 bases between them. Germline V gene sequence: CDR1 SGHAT, CDR2 FQNNGV. The CDR3 length is 13 residues. The CDR3 DNA is TGTGCCAGCAGCTTTCGGATCGGGACACCCCTCCACTTT. It yields the protein CASSFRIGTPLHF.

This sequence joins TRBV2 and TRBJ1-4; D may be TRBD1 (5 bases). Germline lookup yields CDR1 SNHLY and CDR2 FYNNEI. This CDR3 has 13 residues. Deletions cut 6 bases from V and 3 bases from J, with 8 bases between. The CDR3 nucleotides read TGTGCCAGCAGAGGGGTCCCTAATGAAAAACTGTTTTTT. Translation gives CASRGVPNEKLFF.

The chain combines TRBV11-2 with TRBJ2-5, with D uncertain. The CDR3 loop spans 14 amino acids. The V gene's germline CDR1 is SGHAT and CDR2 FQNNGV. V was trimmed by 6 bases and J by 2 bases, leaving 13 bases between them. This chain's CDR3 is CASRVHVTQETQYF. CDR3 coding DNA: TGTGCCAGCAGGGTACACGTTACGCAAGAGACCCAGTACTTC.

This clone was counted a few times. This sequence joins TRBV14 and TRBJ1-2; 8 bases align to TRBD1. CDR3 length: 15 amino acids. From germline, CDR1 is SGHDN and CDR2 FVKESK. The V segment lost 4 bases and the J segment 3 bases; nucleotides outside the gene matches: 7. As DNA, the CDR3 is TGTGCCAGCAGCCCAGGACAGGGCGCCTACTATGGCTACACCTTC. Amino acid sequence: CASSPGQGAYYGYTF.

This chain links TRBV19 with TRBJ1-3; D is uncertain. V was clipped by 2 bases and J by 6 bases, with 11 bases between them. Looked up from germline, CDR1 is LNHDA and CDR2 is SQIVND (reference sequence). The CDR3 extends over 14 amino acids. For the CDR3, the DNA is TGTGCCAGTAGTATAACAGCCACGGCAAACACCATATATTTT. Its protein product is CASSITATANTIYF.